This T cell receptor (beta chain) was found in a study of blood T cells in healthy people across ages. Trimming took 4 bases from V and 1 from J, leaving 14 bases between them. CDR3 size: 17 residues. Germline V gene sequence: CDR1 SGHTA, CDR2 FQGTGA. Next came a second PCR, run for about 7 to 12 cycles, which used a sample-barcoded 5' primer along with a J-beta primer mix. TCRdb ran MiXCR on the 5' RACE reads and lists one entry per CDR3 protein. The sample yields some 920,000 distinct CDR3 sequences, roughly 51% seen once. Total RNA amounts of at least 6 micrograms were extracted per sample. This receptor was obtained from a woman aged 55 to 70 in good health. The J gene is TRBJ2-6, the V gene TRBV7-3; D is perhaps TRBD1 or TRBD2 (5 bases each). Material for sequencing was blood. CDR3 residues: CASSSRGVTSGANVLTF. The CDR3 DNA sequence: TGTGCCAGCAGCTCCCGAGGGGTTACATCTGGGGCCAACGTCCTGACTTTC.